This note documents a single T cell receptor beta chain sequence. Its specificity is not known. TCRdb keeps only in-frame clones here, not all; method: immunoSEQ multiplex PCR. Among roughly 850,000 clones listed, approximately 97% were seen once. The entry originates in a study of shared clonotypes between healthy human individuals. Study-level points and caveats: The researchers took only blood, and tissue repertoires probably look different.

Germline lookup yields CDR1 MNHEY and CDR2 SMNVEV (reference sequence). The length of the CDR3 is 19 residues. The junction had 13 bases not matched to a gene; V was cut back by 5 bases and J by 0 bases. Only CD45RO-negative cells positively selected for CCR7 counted as naive CD8 cells, so terminally differentiated effector memory CD45RA+ cells were excluded. The receptor comes from a man aged 25 to 45 in good health. The chain joins TRBV27 to TRBJ2-5; 12 nucleotides align to TRBD1. The sequenced sample consisted of naive CD8+ T cells sorted from blood. CDR3 protein: CASSPRDRGPAGYQETQYF. CDR3 bases: TGTGCCAGCAGTCCCCGGGACAGGGGGCCAGCTGGGTACCAAGAGACCCAGTACTTC.